These 16 T cell receptor beta chains were all obtained from the same sample, sequenced in a study of memory CD4+ T cells and cytomegalovirus serostatus. Repertoires were generated with immunoSEQ multiplex PCR, while TCRdb's copy carries only in-frame clones and drops some. Found here are roughly 84,000 clones, approximately 80% of them singletons; the top ten hold around 0.8%. Single viable CD3+CD4+CD8-CD45RO+ cells were sorted as the memory CD4+ T cells. The sequenced sample was memory CD4+ T cells from blood. These receptors were obtained from an adult in good health and CMV-seronegative.

The chain carries TRBV11-2 and TRBJ2-1, with 10 bases that match TRBD2. Germline V lookup: CDR1 SGHAT, CDR2 FQNNGV. The V gene end was trimmed by 5 bases and the J gene end by 0 bases; junction bases not matched to a gene: 1. The CDR3 is made up of 15 amino acids. The CDR3 DNA reads TGTGCCAGCAGCCTAGCGGGGGCCTCCTACAATGAGCAGTTCTTC. Protein product: CASSLAGASYNEQFF.

The genes are TRBV7-2 and TRBJ2-5; 10 positions match TRBD2. Germline trimming cut 6 bases from V and 2 bases from J; bases unmatched to any gene: 9. Germline CDR1 and CDR2: SGHTA and FQGNSA. The length of the CDR3 is 16 residues. CDR3 region: CASRRPGLAEQETQYF. CDR3 sequence (DNA): TGTGCCAGCAGACGTCCTGGACTAGCGGAGCAAGAGACCCAGTACTTC.

This sequence joins TRBV11-2 and TRBJ1-4, with 8 bases lining up with TRBD1. The ends lost 3 bases at V and 8 bases at J; junction bases unmatched: 5. The CDR3 extends over 14 amino acids. Germline V gene data show CDR1 as SGHAT and CDR2 as FQNNGV. CDR3 residues: CASSLDRVEEKLFF. As DNA, the CDR3 is TGTGCCAGCAGCTTGGACAGGGTTGAGGAAAAACTGTTTTTT.

This sequence joins TRBV25-1 and TRBJ1-2; TRBD1 might be the D (5 bases). The germline CDR1 and CDR2 sequences are MGHDK and SYGVNS. The CDR3 length is 14 residues. The V and J ends lost 1 base and 8 bases respectively, with 14 bases between them. The DNA of the CDR3 is TGTGCCAGCAGTGAATCTTTGGCAGGGCGAGGCTACACCTTC. It specifies CASSESLAGRGYTF.

The V call is TRBV19, the J call TRBJ1-2, with TRBD1 matching over 9 bases. With 5 bases clipped from V and 2 bases from J, the junction kept 6 bases outside the gene matches. The CDR3 sequence is 15 residues long. Germline CDR1 and CDR2: LNHDA and SQIVND (reference sequence). CDR3 region: CASSAPGTGNYGYTF. CDR3 in DNA: TGTGCCAGTAGTGCCCCCGGGACAGGGAACTATGGCTACACCTTC.

This clone was seen more than once but under ten times. The chain joins TRBV29-1 to TRBJ2-2; D not certain. This CDR3 is built from 15 residues. V gave up 5 bases and J gave up 2 bases, with 15 bases separating them. The V gene's germline CDR1 is SQVTM and CDR2 ANQGSEA. CDR3 in amino acids: CSVTRWAENTGELFF. CDR3 in DNA: TGCAGCGTTACCCGATGGGCAGAAAACACCGGGGAGCTGTTTTTT.

The V call is TRBV7-8, the J call TRBJ2-7; maybe TRBD1 (5 bases). V was shortened by 1 base and J by 2 bases, with 12 bases between the two germline ends. Germline assignment: CDR1 SGHVS and CDR2 FQNEAQ. This CDR3 contains 15 residues. The CDR3 DNA reads TGTGCCAGCAGCTTAGAAGCAGGGCTCCCCTACGAGCAGTACTTC. This gives the protein CASSLEAGLPYEQYF.

This clone was seen more than once but under ten times. This rearrangement joins TRBV5-4 to TRBJ1-5; the D is unclear. Germline CDR1 reads SGHNT; CDR2 reads YYREEE (reference sequence). CDR3 length: 13 amino acids. Between the trimmed V and J ends, which lost 4 bases and 7 bases, there was a span of 12 bases. CDR3 DNA: TGTGCCAGCAGCGTGGAAGGAGGGCAGCCCCAGCATTTT. The encoded protein is CASSVEGGQPQHF.

The V call is TRBV2, the J call TRBJ2-6; D unclear. There are 19 residues in the CDR3. V dropped 7 bases and J dropped 0 bases, with 22 bases sitting between them. Looked up from germline, CDR1 is SNHLY and CDR2 is FYNNEI. The CDR3 region is CASTIYLGTVNSGANVLTF. Here the CDR3 DNA reads TGTGCCAGCACGATTTATTTAGGCACAGTGAACTCTGGGGCCAACGTCCTGACTTTC.

This chain connects TRBV6-5 to TRBJ2-1, with D possibly matching TRBD2 (7 bases). The V and J ends lost 10 bases and 5 bases respectively, with 21 bases between them. This CDR3 spans 15 amino acids. Germline CDR1 is MNHEY and CDR2 is SVGAGI. This CDR3 reads CATKPRGAANNEQFF. DNA for the CDR3: TGTGCCACAAAACCTCGGGGGGCAGCTAACAATGAGCAGTTCTTC.

The chain uses TRBV11-2 and TRBJ2-7; D uncertain. Germline CDR1 SGHAT, CDR2 FQNNGV. Trimming pared 1 base from V and 1 base from J, leaving 8 bases between. The CDR3 runs to 14 residues. The CDR3 DNA is TGTGCCAGCAGCTTAGGCAGCTCATCCTACGAGCAGTACTTC. Protein sequence: CASSLGSSSYEQYF.

This chain uses TRBV9 with TRBJ2-1; D is possibly TRBD2 (5 bases). Between the trimmed V and J ends, which lost 4 bases and 3 bases, there was a span of 14 bases. The germline V gene has CDR1 SGDLS and CDR2 YYNGEE. The CDR3 loop spans 15 amino acids. In nucleotides, the CDR3 is TGTGCCAGCAGCAGCGACTACGCTAACTACAATGAGCAGTTCTTC. This encodes CASSSDYANYNEQFF.

The CDR3 coding sequence is TGTGCTAGTGGTTTCTCGGCGGATCCTCCTCACACTGAAGCTTTCTTT. The encoded protein is CASGFSADPPHTEAFF. The chain carries TRBV12-5 and TRBJ1-1; D is undetermined. The V end was cut by 3 bases, the J end by 3 bases, with 17 bases between. Germline CDR1 reads LGHNT; CDR2 reads FRNRAP. The CDR3 extends over 16 amino acids. Variable domain in full (rest from reference TRBV12-5 and TRBJ1-1): DARVTQTPRHKVTEMGQEVTMRCQPILGHNTVFWYRQTMMQGLELLAYFRNRAPLDDSGMPKDRFSAEMPDATLATLKIQPSEPRDSAVYFCASGFSADPPHTEAFFGQGTRLTVV.

The rearrangement joins TRBV25-1 to TRBJ2-1; no definite D call. The CDR3 length is 14 residues. Germline CDR1 and CDR2: MGHDK and SYGVNS. V was trimmed by 10 bases and J by 0 bases, leaving 13 bases between them. The CDR3 reads CATLLSSSYNEQFF. For the CDR3, the DNA is TGTGCCACCCTACTGTCCAGCTCCTACAATGAGCAGTTCTTC.

The chain combines TRBV14 with TRBJ2-1, with a weak D call TRBD2 (5 bases). This CDR3 is built from 14 residues. Germline V lookup: CDR1 SGHDN, CDR2 FVKESK. V was shortened by 2 bases and J by 5 bases, with 10 bases between the two germline ends. Written as DNA, the CDR3 is TGTGCCAGCAGCCAATTGAGCGGTAACAATGAGCAGTTCTTC. Protein sequence: CASSQLSGNNEQFF.

This sequence joins TRBV30 and TRBJ1-6; no firm D call. Trimming shortened V by 2 bases and J by 14 bases, and 13 bases separated the two germline ends. There are 12 residues in the CDR3. From germline, CDR1 is GTSNPN and CDR2 SVGIG (reference sequence). CDR3 nucleotide sequence: TGTGCCTGGAGTCCTAGGCTTCTCACCCTCCACTTT. It codes for CAWSPRLLTLHF.